This TCR beta chain was recovered during a study of shared clonotypes between healthy human individuals. The V and J ends lost 2 bases and 0 bases respectively, with 17 bases between them. The germline CDR1 and CDR2 sequences are KGHSH and LQKENI. The CDR3 is 17 residues long. The donor population consisted of healthy HIV-negative adults with no recent acute infections or vaccinations. The replicate PCRs on unsorted PBMC were given about 320 ng DNA, which is around 31,000 T cell genomes. The table came from immunoSEQ multiplex PCR; TCRdb's copy has only in-frame clones and leaves some out. The top ten clones hold less than 15% of a sample with around 450,000 clones, about 76% of them seen once.

This TCR was sampled from a woman between 40 and 55 years old in good health. Some clones in this sample may be carry-over from other donors' samples. Material for sequencing was PBMCs. The chain combines TRBV18 with TRBJ2-7, with a weak D call TRBD1 (6 bases). The CDR3 spells CASSPVQGWRRSYEQYF. The CDR3 DNA is TGTGCCAGCTCACCAGTCCAGGGGTGGAGGCGCTCCTACGAGCAGTACTTC. Drawing the rest from reference TRBV18 and TRBJ2-7, the complete variable domain is NAGVMQNPRHLVRRRGQEARLRCSPMKGHSHVYWYRQLPEEGLKFMVYLQKENIIDESGMPKERFSAEFPKEGPSILRIQQVVRGDSAAYFCASSPVQGWRRSYEQYFGPGTRLTVT.